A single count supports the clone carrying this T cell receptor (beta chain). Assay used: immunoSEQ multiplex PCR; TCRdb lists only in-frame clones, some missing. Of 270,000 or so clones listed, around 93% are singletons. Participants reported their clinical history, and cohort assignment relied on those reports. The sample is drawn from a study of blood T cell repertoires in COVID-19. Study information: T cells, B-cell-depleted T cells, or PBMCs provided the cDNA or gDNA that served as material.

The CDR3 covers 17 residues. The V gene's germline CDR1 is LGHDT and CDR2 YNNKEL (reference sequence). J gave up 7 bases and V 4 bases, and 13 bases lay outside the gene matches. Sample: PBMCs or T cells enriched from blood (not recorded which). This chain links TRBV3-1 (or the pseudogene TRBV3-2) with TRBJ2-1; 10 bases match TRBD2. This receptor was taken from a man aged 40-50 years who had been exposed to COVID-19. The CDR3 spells CASSRFLVLAGENEQFF. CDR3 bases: TGTGCCAGCAGCCGCTTTTTGGTGCTAGCGGGAGAGAATGAGCAGTTCTTC.